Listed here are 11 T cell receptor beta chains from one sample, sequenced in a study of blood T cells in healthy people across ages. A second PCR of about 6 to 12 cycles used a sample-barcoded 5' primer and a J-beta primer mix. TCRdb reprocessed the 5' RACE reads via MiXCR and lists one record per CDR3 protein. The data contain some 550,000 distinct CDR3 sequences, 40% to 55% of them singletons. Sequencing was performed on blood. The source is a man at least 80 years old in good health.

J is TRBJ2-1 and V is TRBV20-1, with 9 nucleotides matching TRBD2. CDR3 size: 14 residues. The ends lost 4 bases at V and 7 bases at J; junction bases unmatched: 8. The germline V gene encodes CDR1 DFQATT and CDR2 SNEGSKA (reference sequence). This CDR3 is CSAKGAGGLNEQFF. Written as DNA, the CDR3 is TGCAGTGCTAAGGGAGCGGGAGGTTTGAATGAGCAGTTCTTC.

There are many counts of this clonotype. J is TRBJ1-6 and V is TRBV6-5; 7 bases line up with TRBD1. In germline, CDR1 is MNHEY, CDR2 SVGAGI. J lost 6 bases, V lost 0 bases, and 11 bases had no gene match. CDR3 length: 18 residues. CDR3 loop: CASSYSPRYRGLNSPLHF. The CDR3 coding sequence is TGTGCCAGCAGTTACTCTCCCCGCTACAGGGGCCTTAATTCACCCCTCCACTTT.

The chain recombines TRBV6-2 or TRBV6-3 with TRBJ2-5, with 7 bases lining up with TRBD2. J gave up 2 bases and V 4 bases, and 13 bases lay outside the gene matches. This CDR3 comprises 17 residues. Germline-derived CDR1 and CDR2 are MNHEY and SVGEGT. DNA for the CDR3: TGTGCCAGCAGTTTCCTACGGGACTATTCTATTCAAGAGACCCAGTACTTC. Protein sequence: CASSFLRDYSIQETQYF.

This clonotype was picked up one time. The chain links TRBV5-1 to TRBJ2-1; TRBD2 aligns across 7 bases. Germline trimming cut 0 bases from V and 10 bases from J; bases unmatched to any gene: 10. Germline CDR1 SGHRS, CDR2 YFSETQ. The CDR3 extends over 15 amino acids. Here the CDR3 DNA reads TGCGCCAGCAGCTTGGAAGGGCGGGGGATTTTGGAGCAGTTCTTC. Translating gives CASSLEGRGILEQFF.

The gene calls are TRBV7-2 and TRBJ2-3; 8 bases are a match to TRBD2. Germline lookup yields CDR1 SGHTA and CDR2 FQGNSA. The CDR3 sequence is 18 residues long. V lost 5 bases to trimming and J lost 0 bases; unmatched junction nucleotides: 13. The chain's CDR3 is CASSRITSGGFSTDTQYF. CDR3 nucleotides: TGTGCCAGCAGCCGCATTACTAGCGGCGGATTTAGCACAGATACGCAGTATTTT.

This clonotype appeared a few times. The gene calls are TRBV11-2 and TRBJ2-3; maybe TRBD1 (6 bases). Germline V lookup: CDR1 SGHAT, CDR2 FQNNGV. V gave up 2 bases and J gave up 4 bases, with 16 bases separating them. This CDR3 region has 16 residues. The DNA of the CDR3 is TGTGCCAGCAGCTTACAGGGGTTCGCACCTTCAGATACGCAGTATTTT. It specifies CASSLQGFAPSDTQYF.

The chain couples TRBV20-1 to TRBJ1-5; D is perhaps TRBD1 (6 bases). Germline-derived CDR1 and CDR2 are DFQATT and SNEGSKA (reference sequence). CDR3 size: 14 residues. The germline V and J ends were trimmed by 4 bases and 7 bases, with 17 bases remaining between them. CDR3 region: CSATAGVGGQPQHF. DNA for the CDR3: TGCAGTGCTACAGCAGGGGTGGGAGGGCAGCCCCAGCATTTT.

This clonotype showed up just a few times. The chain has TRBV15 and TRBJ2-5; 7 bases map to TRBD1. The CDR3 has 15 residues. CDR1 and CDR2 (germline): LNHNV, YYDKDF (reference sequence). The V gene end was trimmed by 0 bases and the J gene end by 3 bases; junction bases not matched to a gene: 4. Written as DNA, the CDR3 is TGTGCCACCAGCAGAGATTTCGGGACAGAAGAGACCCAGTACTTC. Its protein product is CATSRDFGTEETQYF.

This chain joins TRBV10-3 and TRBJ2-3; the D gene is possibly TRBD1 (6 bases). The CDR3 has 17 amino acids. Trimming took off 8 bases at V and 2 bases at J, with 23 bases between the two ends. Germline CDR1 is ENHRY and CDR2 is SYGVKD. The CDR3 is CAISGRGPGVDTDTQYF. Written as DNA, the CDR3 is TGTGCCATCTCGGGTCGCGGTCCAGGGGTGGACACAGATACGCAGTATTTT.

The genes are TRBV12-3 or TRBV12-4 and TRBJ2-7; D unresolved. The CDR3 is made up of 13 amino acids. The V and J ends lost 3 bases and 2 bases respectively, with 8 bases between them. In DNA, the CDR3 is TGTGCCAGCAGTTTTTACCGGACCTACGAGCAGTACTTC. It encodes CASSFYRTYEQYF.

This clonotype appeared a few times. The CDR3 bases are TGTGCCATCAGGGGGACAGGGGGCCTTCAAGAGACCCAGTACTTC. Translating it yields CAIRGTGGLQETQYF. The chain joins TRBV10-3 to TRBJ2-5, with 12 bases fitting TRBD1. J lost 2 bases, V lost 6 bases, and 4 bases had no gene match. This CDR3 is built from 15 residues. Per germline, CDR1 ENHRY and CDR2 SYGVKD.